This T cell receptor beta chain was profiled in a study of human T cells and chemical hapten exposure. Study conclusions and caveats: Relative to control repertoires, expanded TCRs gave rise to significantly more large CDR3 similarity clusters.

Time point specified: pre-sensitization, week 0. As for treatment: therapeutic diphenylcyclopropenone sensitization with weekly scalp DPC. Extraction yielded total RNA from whole blood (unfractionated). TCRdb independently ran MiXCR on the RACE reads; one entry per CDR3 protein. The sample consists of under 110,000 distinct CDR3 sequences, about 12% of them appearing once. Trimming took 5 bases from V and 0 from J, leaving 16 bases between them. The CDR3 has 16 residues. Germline V gives CDR1 SEHNR, CDR2 FQNEAQ (reference sequence). This clonotype was counted between two and nine times. Its antigen is currently unknown.

The sample here was whole blood, taken in connection with sensitization to the hapten diphenylcyclopropenone (DPC). The rearrangement uses TRBV7-9 and TRBJ1-1; weak D call: TRBD1 (5 bases). This TCR derives from a woman in her 50s with alopecia areata. Some clones in this sample may be carry-over from other donors' samples. The CDR3 region has the DNA TGTGCCAGCAGCCCCTCAGGACCAGGGATGAACACTGAAGCTTTCTTT. Protein product: CASSPSGPGMNTEAFF.